These 3 T cell receptor beta chains originate from one sample sequenced in a study of T cell clonotyping in hematopoietic cell transplantation. Generated by immunoSEQ multiplex PCR, the TCRdb table keeps only in-frame clones and is missing some. Found here are approximately 30,000 clones, around 95% of them singletons; the top ten hold less than 1.5%. The sample consisted of peripheral blood mononuclear cells. These receptors came from a man between 45 and 60 years old in good health. Some clones in this sample may be carry-over from other donors' samples.

The chain couples TRBV6-4 to TRBJ2-1; 11 bases match TRBD2. V lost 3 bases to trimming and J lost 3 bases; unmatched junction nucleotides: 4. This CDR3 is built from 16 residues. Germline values: CDR1 MRHNA, CDR2 SNTAGT. CDR3 residues: CASSDSGGGDYNEQFF. CDR3 nucleotides: TGTGCCAGCAGTGATAGCGGGGGGGGCGACTACAATGAGCAGTTCTTC.

The V and J genes are TRBV5-1 and TRBJ2-6; the match to TRBD1 covers 11 bases. The CDR3 runs to 18 residues. Germline CDR1 SGHRS, CDR2 YFSETQ. Germline trimming cut 4 bases from V and 0 bases from J; bases unmatched to any gene: 6. In nucleotides, the CDR3 is TGCGCCAGCAGCCCGCCCGGGACAGGGGGCTCTGGGGCCAACGTCCTGACTTTC. Its protein is CASSPPGTGGSGANVLTF.

This chain joins TRBV30 and TRBJ1-5; D is uncertain. Germline V lookup: CDR1 GTSNPN, CDR2 SVGIG (reference sequence). Trimming removed 3 bases at V and 2 bases at J, with 14 bases between. This CDR3 spans 15 amino acids. CDR3 loop: CAWSPPDKGNQPQHF. The DNA for the CDR3 is TGTGCCTGGAGCCCACCCGACAAGGGCAATCAGCCCCAGCATTTT.